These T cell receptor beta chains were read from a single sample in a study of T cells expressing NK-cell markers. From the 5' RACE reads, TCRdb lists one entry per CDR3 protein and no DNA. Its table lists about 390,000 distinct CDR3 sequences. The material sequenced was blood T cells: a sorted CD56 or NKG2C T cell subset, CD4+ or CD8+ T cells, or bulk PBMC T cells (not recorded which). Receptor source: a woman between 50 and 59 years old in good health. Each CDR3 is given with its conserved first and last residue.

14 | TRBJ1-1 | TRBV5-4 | CASTETGAGTEAFF
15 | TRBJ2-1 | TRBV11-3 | CASSLGGASGHEQFF
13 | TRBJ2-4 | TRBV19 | CASSFLVSNIQYF
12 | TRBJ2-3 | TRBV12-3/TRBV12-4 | CASSSQRDTQYF
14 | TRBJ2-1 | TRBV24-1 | CATRGASSYNEQFF
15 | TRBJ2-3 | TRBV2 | CASSESGLPTDTQYF
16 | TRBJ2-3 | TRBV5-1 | CASSLVGTRRGNTQYF
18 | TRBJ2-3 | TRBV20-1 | CSARDLASAELPTDTQYF
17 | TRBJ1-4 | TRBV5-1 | CASRPGQGAPTNEKLFF
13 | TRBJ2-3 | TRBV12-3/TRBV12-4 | CASSPTPKDTQYF
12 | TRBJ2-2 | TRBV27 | CASITRGGELFF
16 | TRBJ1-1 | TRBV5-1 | CASSLGRMRGDTEAFF
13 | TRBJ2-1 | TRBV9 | CASSVTGIYEQFF
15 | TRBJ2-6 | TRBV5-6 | CASYRDPSGANVLTF
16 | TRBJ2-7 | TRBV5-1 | CASSRAGQDSAYEQYF
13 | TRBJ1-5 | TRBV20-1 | CSALGQHHQPQHF
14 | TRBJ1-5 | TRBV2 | CASSGGGASQPQHF
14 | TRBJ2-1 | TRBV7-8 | CASSLTSGAHEQFF
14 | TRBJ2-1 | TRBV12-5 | CASGLVLRTNEQFF
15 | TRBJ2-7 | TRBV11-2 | CASSFTGTASYEQYF
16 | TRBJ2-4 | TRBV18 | CASSIRDSLAKNIQYF
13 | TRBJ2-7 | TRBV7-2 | CASSLVPGNEQYF
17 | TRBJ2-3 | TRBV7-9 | CASSSTVSGRGTDTQYF
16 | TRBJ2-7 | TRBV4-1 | CASSQDKWWGRNEQYF
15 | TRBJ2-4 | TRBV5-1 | CASSSEGRQGNIQYF
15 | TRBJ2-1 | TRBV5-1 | CASSLQAGTYNEQFF
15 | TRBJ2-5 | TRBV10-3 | CAISTGAVEQETQYF
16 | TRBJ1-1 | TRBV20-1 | CSARPIIFPENTEAFF
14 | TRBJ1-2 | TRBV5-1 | CASSLGTALYGYTF
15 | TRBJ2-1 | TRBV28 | CASSFELSSYNEQFF
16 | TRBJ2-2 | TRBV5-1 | CASSLLAGAGPGWLFF
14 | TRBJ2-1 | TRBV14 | CASSQTIGFGEQFF
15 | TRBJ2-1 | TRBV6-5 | CASIPQGAQGNEQFF
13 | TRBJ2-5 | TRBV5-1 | CASQLGTGETQYF
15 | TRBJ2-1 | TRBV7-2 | CASSLLVAPHNEQFF
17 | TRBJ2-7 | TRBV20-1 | CSARSPMNRDRTYEQYF
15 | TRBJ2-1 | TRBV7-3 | CASSPASASYNEQFF
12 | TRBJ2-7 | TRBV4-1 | CASSDGSREQYF
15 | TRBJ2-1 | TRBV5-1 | CASSTSSSSYNEQFF
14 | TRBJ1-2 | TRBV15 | CATSRGGQGGGYTF
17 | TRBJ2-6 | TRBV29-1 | CSVQVAGSSTGANVLTF
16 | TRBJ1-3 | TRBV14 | CASSQELGTSGNTIYF
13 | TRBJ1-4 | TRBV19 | CASAARVDEKLFF
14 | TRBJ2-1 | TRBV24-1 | CATKSGGDNNEQFF
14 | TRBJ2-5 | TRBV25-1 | CASSEPVGAETQYF
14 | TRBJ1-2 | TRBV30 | CAWSDGRGFSGYTF
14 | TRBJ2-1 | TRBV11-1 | CASSLVGGWNEQFF
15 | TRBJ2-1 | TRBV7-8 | CASSPFWTSVHEQFF
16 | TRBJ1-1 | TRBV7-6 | CASSLGPGQGATEAFF
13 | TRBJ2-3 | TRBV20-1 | CSARLIGADTQYF
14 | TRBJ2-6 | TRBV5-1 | CASSPQWPPGVLTF
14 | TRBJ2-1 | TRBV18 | CASSPGTQVGEQFF
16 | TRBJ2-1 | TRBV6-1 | CASSEELAGLYNEQFF
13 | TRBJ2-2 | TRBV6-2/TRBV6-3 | CASSYSRQGQLFF